Each of the 11 T cell receptor beta chains below was sequenced from the same sample in a study of blood T cell repertoires in COVID-19. Clones were read by immunoSEQ multiplex PCR, and TCRdb kept only the in-frame ones, dropping some. The sample has about 220,000 clones, roughly 85% seen once. Sequencing was performed on peripheral blood. The receptors here all came from an elderly woman with acute or convalescent COVID-19.

Written as DNA, the CDR3 is TGTGCCAGTAGTATAGGCGGCAGGGTAGGGGAAAAACTGTTTTTT. Translating it yields CASSIGGRVGEKLFF. The chain has TRBV19 and TRBJ1-4; weak D call: TRBD1 (5 bases). V lost 1 base and J lost 8, with 14 bases in between. In germline, CDR1 is LNHDA, CDR2 SQIVND (reference sequence). The CDR3 sequence is 15 residues long.

The V and J genes are TRBV28 and TRBJ2-2, with D perhaps matching TRBD2 (5 bases). The CDR3 runs 16 residues. The V gene's germline CDR1 is MDHEN and CDR2 SYDVKM. Trimming left V 3 bases short and J 2 bases short, with 13 bases between. This CDR3 is CASSFPGAANTGELFF. In DNA, the CDR3 is TGTGCCAGCAGTTTCCCCGGAGCGGCTAACACCGGGGAGCTGTTTTTT.

Note on this clone: This CDR3 is also generated by other DNA sequences in the sample. The V call is TRBV12-3 or TRBV12-4, the J call TRBJ2-2; unclear D gene. This CDR3 is built from 12 residues. V dropped 5 bases and J dropped 4 bases, with 5 bases sitting between them. The CDR3, as DNA: TGTGCCAGCAGTCGTCGCACCGGGGAGCTGTTTTTT. Amino acids: CASSRRTGELFF.

This clone was seen many times. This rearrangement joins TRBV4-1 to TRBJ1-1; 7 bases are a match to TRBD1. Looked up from germline, CDR1 is MGHRA and CDR2 is YSYEKL. This CDR3 has 16 residues. V shed 5 bases and J 1 base; nucleotides not matched to a gene: 10. Here the CDR3 DNA reads TGCGCCAGCAGCAACCCACAGGGGAATCGGAACACTGAAGCTTTCTTT. It is translated as CASSNPQGNRNTEAFF.

This rearrangement joins TRBV3-1 (or the pseudogene TRBV3-2) to TRBJ2-2; D is ambiguous. This CDR3 has 14 residues. The germline V gene has CDR1 LGHDT and CDR2 YNNKEL (reference sequence). V was pared by 1 base and J by 5 bases, with 8 bases between. CDR3 sequence: CASSQAVPTGELFF. DNA of the CDR3: TGTGCCAGCAGCCAAGCAGTGCCAACCGGGGAGCTGTTTTTT.

The CDR3 bases are TGCGCCAGCAGCTTGACAGGTCGACAGGGCAATGAGCAGTTCTTC. Protein: CASSLTGRQGNEQFF. V is TRBV5-1 and J is TRBJ2-1, with 7 bases lining up with TRBD1. V dropped 1 base and J dropped 6; count of bases not matched to a gene: 7. This CDR3 is 15 amino acids long. Per germline, CDR1 SGHRS and CDR2 YFSETQ.

This clone was picked up one time. Here the CDR3 DNA reads TGTGCCAGCATGGGATTGATGGGAGGGGTAGGGGAGACCCAGTACTTC. Amino acids: CASMGLMGGVGETQYF. The V and J genes are TRBV25-1 and TRBJ2-5; 7 bases are shared with TRBD2. The CDR3 sequence is 16 residues long. The V gene's germline CDR1 is MGHDK and CDR2 SYGVNS. J was trimmed by 5 bases and V by 7 bases; bases with no gene match: 16.

The rearrangement joins TRBV3-1 (or the pseudogene TRBV3-2) to TRBJ1-3; D perhaps matches TRBD1 (5 bases). Germline V gene lookup returns CDR1 LGHDT and CDR2 YNNKEL (reference sequence). The CDR3 runs to 17 residues. The V gene lost 4 bases and the J gene lost 0 bases, with 16 bases spanning the gap. The CDR3 loop is CASSPSFGGSSGNTIYF. CDR3 in DNA: TGTGCCAGCAGCCCCTCCTTTGGGGGGAGCTCTGGAAACACCATATATTTT.

The rearrangement uses TRBV12-3 or TRBV12-4 and TRBJ2-5; TRBD1 matches at 9 bases. CDR3 length: 13 amino acids. The ends lost 6 bases at V and 5 bases at J; junction bases unmatched: 4. Here the CDR3 DNA reads TGTGCCAGCAGGCGGACAGGGGAGGAGACCCAGTACTTC. This encodes CASRRTGEETQYF.

The J gene is TRBJ1-3, the V gene TRBV7-9; a possible D gene is TRBD1 (6 bases). Germline V gives CDR1 SEHNR, CDR2 FQNEAQ (reference sequence). This CDR3 has 14 residues. Trimming stripped 5 bases from V and 4 bases from J, with 12 bases between. The CDR3 nucleotides read TGTGCCAGCAGCCCAACAGGGTCGGGAAACACCATATATTTT. Its protein is CASSPTGSGNTIYF.

This clone was counted a few times. The chain carries TRBV27 and TRBJ1-6; D remains unclear. This CDR3 region has 16 residues. The germline gives CDR1 MNHEY, CDR2 SMNVEV (reference sequence). The germline V and J ends were trimmed by 9 bases and 13 bases, with 28 bases remaining between them. The CDR3 DNA is TGTGCCAGGCCCACGATCCTGACGGCGGGCCGTAGGCCCCTCCACTTT. This sequence encodes CARPTILTAGRRPLHF.